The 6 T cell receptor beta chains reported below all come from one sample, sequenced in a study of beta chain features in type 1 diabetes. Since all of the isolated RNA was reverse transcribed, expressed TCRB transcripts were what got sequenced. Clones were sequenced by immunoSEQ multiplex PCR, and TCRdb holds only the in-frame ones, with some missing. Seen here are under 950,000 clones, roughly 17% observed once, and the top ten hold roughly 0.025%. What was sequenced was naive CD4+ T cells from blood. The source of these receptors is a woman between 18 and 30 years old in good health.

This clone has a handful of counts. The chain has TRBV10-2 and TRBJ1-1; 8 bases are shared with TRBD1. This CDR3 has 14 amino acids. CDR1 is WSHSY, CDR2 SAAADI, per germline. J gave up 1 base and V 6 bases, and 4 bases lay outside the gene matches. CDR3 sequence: CASREDRGNTEAFF. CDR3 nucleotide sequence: TGCGCCAGCAGAGAAGACAGGGGGAACACTGAAGCTTTCTTT.

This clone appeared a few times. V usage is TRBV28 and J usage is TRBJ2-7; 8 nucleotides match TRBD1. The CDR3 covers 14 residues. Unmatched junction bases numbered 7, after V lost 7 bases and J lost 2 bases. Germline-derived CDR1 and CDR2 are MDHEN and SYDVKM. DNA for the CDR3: TGTGCCAGCACGTCCGGACAGGGTCCCTACGAGCAGTACTTC. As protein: CASTSGQGPYEQYF. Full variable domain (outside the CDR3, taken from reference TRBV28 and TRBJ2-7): DVKVTQSSRYLVKRTGEKVFLECVQDMDHENMFWYRQDPGLGLRLIYFSYDVKMKEKGDIPEGYSVSREKKERFSLILESASTNQTSMYLCASTSGQGPYEQYFGPGTRLTVT.

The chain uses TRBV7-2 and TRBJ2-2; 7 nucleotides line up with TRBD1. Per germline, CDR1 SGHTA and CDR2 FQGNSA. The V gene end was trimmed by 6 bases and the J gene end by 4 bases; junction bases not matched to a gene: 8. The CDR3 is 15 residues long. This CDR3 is CASSNYRGPTGELFF. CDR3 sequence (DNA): TGTGCCAGCAGTAATTACAGGGGACCCACCGGGGAGCTGTTTTTT.

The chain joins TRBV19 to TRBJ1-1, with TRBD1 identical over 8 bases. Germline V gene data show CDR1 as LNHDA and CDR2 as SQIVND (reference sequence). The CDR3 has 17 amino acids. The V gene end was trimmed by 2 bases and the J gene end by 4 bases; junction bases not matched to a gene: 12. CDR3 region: CASSITGQAMGGTEAFF. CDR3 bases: TGTGCCAGTAGTATAACGGGACAGGCGATGGGTGGCACTGAAGCTTTCTTT.

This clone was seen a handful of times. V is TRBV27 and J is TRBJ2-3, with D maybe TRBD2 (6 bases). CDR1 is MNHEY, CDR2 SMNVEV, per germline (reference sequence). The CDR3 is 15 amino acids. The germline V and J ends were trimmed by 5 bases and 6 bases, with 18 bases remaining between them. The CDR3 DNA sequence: TGTGCCAGCAGTCCCCAGACTAGTTGGGGGGATACGCAGTATTTT. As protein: CASSPQTSWGDTQYF.

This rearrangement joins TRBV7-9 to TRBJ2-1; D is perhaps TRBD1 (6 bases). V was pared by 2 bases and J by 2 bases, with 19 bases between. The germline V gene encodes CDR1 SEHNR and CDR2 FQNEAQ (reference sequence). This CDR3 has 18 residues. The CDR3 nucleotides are TGTGCCAGCAGCTTAATCCTACGGTTGGGGGCAACCTACAATGAGCAGTTCTTC. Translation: CASSLILRLGATYNEQFF.